These T cell receptor beta chains were read from a single sample in a study of blood T cell repertoires in COVID-19. Method: immunoSEQ multiplex PCR; TCRdb's copy keeps in-frame clones and lacks some. The table records 150,000 to 200,000 clones, roughly nine tenths of them present only once. Source material: peripheral blood. These receptors all come from a man aged 18-30 years who had recovered from COVID-19. Both conserved end residues are part of each CDR3. The D gene is left open where the match is weak. Clone size, where shown, is once, few, many, or a class for clones that have expanded.

>TRBD2|TRBV4-2|NA|TRBJ2-1
CASSQPRTSGSDYNEQFF
TGTGCCAGCAGCCAACCCCGGACTAGCGGGAGTGACTACAATGAGCAGTTCTTC
>TRBD1|TRBV15|NA|TRBJ1-4
CATSRGQGAGEKLFF
TGTGCCACCAGCAGAGGACAGGGGGCTGGTGAAAAACTGTTTTTT
>TRBD2|TRBV11-2|NA|TRBJ2-4
CASSPWPGGKNIQYF
TGTGCCAGCAGCCCCTGGCCGGGGGGAAAAAACATTCAGTACTTC
>NA|TRBV4-1|once|TRBJ2-5
CASSLTGMETQYF
TGCGCCAGCAGCCTTACAGGGATGGAGACCCAGTACTTC
>NA|TRBV4-3|once|TRBJ2-7
CASSQRLGSYEQYF
TGCGCCAGCAGCCAACGACTGGGCTCCTACGAGCAGTACTTC
>TRBD2|TRBV9|NA|TRBJ2-2
CASSASSGSTGELFF
TGTGCCAGCAGCGCCTCTAGCGGCAGCACCGGGGAGCTGTTTTTT
>TRBD1|TRBV6-5|NA|TRBJ1-1
CASSYYSGGRTEAFF
TGTGCCAGCAGTTACTATTCAGGGGGAAGGACTGAAGCTTTCTTT
>NA|TRBV5-1|NA|TRBJ1-4
CASSHGTLTVEKLFF
TGCGCCAGCAGCCACGGGACTCTGACTGTAGAAAAACTGTTTTTT
>NA|TRBV20-1|once|TRBJ2-3
CSASNDSFFGTDTQYF
TGCAGTGCTAGTAATGACAGTTTCTTTGGTACAGATACGCAGTATTTT
>NA|TRBV21-1|NA|TRBJ2-1
CASSLPREEQFF
TGTGCCAGCAGCCTCCCCCGAGAGGAGCAGTTCTTC
>TRBD1|TRBV5-1|NA|TRBJ1-1
CASSLYTDRDTEAFF
TGCGCCAGCAGCCTCTATACTGACAGGGACACTGAAGCTTTCTTT
>NA|TRBV28|NA|TRBJ1-2
CASSLGWAYGQWNYGYTF
TGTGCCAGCAGTTTGGGTTGGGCGTATGGACAGTGGAACTATGGCTACACCTTC
>NA|TRBV19|once|TRBJ2-6
CASKSYIHKQGYHSGANVLTF
TGTGCCAGTAAATCGTATATACATAAACAGGGCTACCACTCTGGGGCCAACGTCCTGACTTTC
>NA|TRBV5-1|NA|TRBJ2-7
CASSLGTVTYEQYF
TGCGCCAGCAGCTTGGGGACAGTCACCTACGAGCAGTACTTC
>NA|TRBV27|NA|TRBJ2-5
CASSLSPRGRETQYF
TGTGCCAGCAGTTTATCGCCTAGAGGGAGAGAGACCCAGTACTTC
>NA|TRBV5-4|once|TRBJ2-2
CASSLSGTGELFF
TGTGCCAGCAGCTTGTCGGGCACCGGGGAGCTGTTTTTT
>NA|TRBV21-1|NA|TRBJ2-6
CARKGQSSSGANVLTF
TGTGCCAGGAAGGGACAGTCCTCATCTGGGGCCAACGTCCTGACTTTC
>TRBD2|TRBV28|NA|TRBJ2-2
CASSSDTIAGVPSGELFF
TGTGCCAGCAGTTCCGACACAATAGCGGGAGTCCCCTCCGGGGAGCTGTTTTTT
>NA|TRBV11-2|NA|TRBJ2-5
CASSLAGFQETQYF
TGTGCCAGCAGCTTAGCTGGCTTCCAAGAGACCCAGTACTTC
>TRBD1|TRBV19|NA|TRBJ1-2
CASSMILWTGNGYTF
TGTGCCAGTAGTATGATCTTGTGGACAGGTAACGGCTACACCTTC
>NA|TRBV7-3|NA|TRBJ1-2
CASSFGGSRNVDGYTF
TGTGCCAGCAGCTTTGGAGGGTCCCGAAACGTCGATGGCTACACCTTC
>TRBD2|TRBV5-4|NA|TRBJ2-1
CASSLGGGGEQFF
TGTGCCAGCAGCTTGGGGGGCGGGGGTGAGCAGTTCTTC
>NA|TRBV5-1|NA|TRBJ1-1
CASRLNEDSEAFF
TGCGCCAGCAGGTTGAACGAAGACAGCGAAGCTTTCTTT
>NA|TRBV5-4|NA|TRBJ2-3
CASSFGGASTDTQYF
TGTGCCAGCAGCTTTGGCGGGGCTAGCACAGATACGCAGTATTTT
>TRBD2|TRBV5-4|once|TRBJ2-7
CASSLWAGEYEQYF
TGTGCCAGCAGCTTGTGGGCGGGAGAGTACGAGCAGTACTTC
>TRBD1|TRBV28|NA|TRBJ2-7
CASSLTGGSEQYF
TGTGCCAGCAGTTTGACAGGGGGCAGTGAGCAGTACTTC
>NA|TRBV7-6|NA|TRBJ2-1
CASALTRFHNEQFF
TGTGCCAGCGCCCTGACTAGGTTCCACAATGAGCAGTTCTTC
>NA|TRBV30|NA|TRBJ2-1
CAWRRRTGVSNEQFF
TGTGCCTGGAGGAGGCGGACGGGAGTTAGTAATGAGCAGTTCTTC
>NA|TRBV3-1/TRBV3-2|NA|TRBJ2-5
CASSQVLSQETQYF
TGTGCCAGCAGCCAAGTCTTGTCGCAAGAGACCCAGTACTTC
>NA|TRBV28|NA|TRBJ2-1
CASSLLGAQFF
TGTGCCAGCAGTTTATTGGGGGCCCAGTTCTTC
>NA|TRBV19|NA|TRBJ2-5
CASSIGGVETQYF
TGTGCCAGTAGTATAGGCGGAGTGGAGACCCAGTACTTC
>TRBD2|TRBV13|NA|TRBJ2-3
CASSLWTSGPNTDTQYF
TGTGCCAGCAGCCTCTGGACTAGCGGGCCCAATACAGATACGCAGTATTTT
>TRBD1|TRBV5-1|NA|TRBJ2-7
CASSSSRGLSYEQYF
TGCGCCAGCAGCTCGTCCAGGGGGCTTTCCTACGAGCAGTACTTC
>NA|TRBV10-3|once|TRBJ1-1
CAISGVGGEGTEAFF
TGTGCCATCAGTGGAGTAGGAGGGGAAGGTACTGAAGCTTTCTTT
>TRBD2|TRBV5-1|NA|TRBJ2-2
CASMRGGTSGRLNTGELFF
TGCGCCAGCATGCGCGGTGGGACTAGCGGGCGATTGAACACCGGGGAGCTGTTTTTT
>TRBD2|TRBV11-3|NA|TRBJ2-2
CASSLSGANTGELFF
TGTGCCAGCAGCCTCAGCGGGGCGAACACCGGGGAGCTGTTTTTT
>NA|TRBV28|NA|TRBJ1-5
CASSPGGTHQPQHF
TGTGCCAGCAGCCCGGGAGGCACCCATCAGCCCCAGCATTTT
>TRBD2|TRBV18|NA|TRBJ2-1
CASSPTLAGDGLHEQFF
TGTGCCAGCTCACCCACCCTAGCGGGAGATGGTCTTCATGAGCAGTTCTTC
>TRBD1|TRBV7-2|NA|TRBJ2-5
CASSAQQGVVETQYF
TGTGCCAGCAGCGCCCAACAGGGGGTAGTGGAGACCCAGTACTTC
>TRBD1|TRBV18|once|TRBJ1-5
CASSTDRDQPQHF
TGTGCCAGCTCGACGGACAGGGATCAGCCCCAGCATTTT